Below are 30 T cell receptor beta chains sequenced from a single sample in a study of type 1 and type 2 diabetes patients. PCR was run on genomic DNA. The TCR beta CDR3 region was amplified using 30 forward and 13 reverse primers. TCRdb re-derived calls from the multiplex PCR reads in MiXCR, one entry per CDR3 protein. This sample yields about 290,000 distinct CDR3 sequences, of which approximately 45% are seen a single time; around 15% belongs to the top ten. The source material was peripheral blood mononuclear cells (PBMCs). The receptors originated from a man between 18 and 29 years old with type 2 diabetes.

This clonotype was recorded once. The junction does not match germline at one end; this may be a read error. The genes are TRBV14 and TRBJ2-3, with D maybe TRBD1 (6 bases). Germline V gives CDR1 SGHDN, CDR2 FVKESK. The CDR3 runs to 17 residues. The CDR3 sequence: CASSQVRVRGSTDTQCF. CDR3 in DNA: TGTGCCAGCAGCCAAGTACGTGTGAGGGGGAGCACAGATACGCAGTGTTTT. Variable domain in full (rest from reference TRBV14 and TRBJ2-3): EAGVTQFPSHSVIEKGQTVTLRCDPISGHDNLYWYRRVMGKEIKFLLHFVKESKQDESGMPNNRFLAERTGGTYSTLKVQPAELEDSGVYFCASSQVRVRGSTDTQCFGPGTRLTVL.

Points on this clonotype: Sequence at one end of the junction differs from germline and may be a read error. The chain links TRBV27 to TRBJ2-7; unclear D gene. In germline, CDR1 is MNHEY, CDR2 SMNVEV (reference sequence). There are 15 residues in the CDR3. The CDR3 sequence is CASSLGSGPAYERYF. The CDR3 bases are TGTGCCAGCAGTTTAGGATCCGGGCCGGCCTACGAGCGGTACTTC.

About this clonotype itself: A junction end diverges from the germline sequence, so it may reflect a read error. CDR3 sequence: CATSRGVSESTDTQYF. The DNA for the CDR3 is TGTGCCACCAGCAGAGGGGTCAGCGAGTCCACAGATACGCAGTATTTT. The V gene is TRBV7-8, the J gene TRBJ2-3; tentatively, D is TRBD1 or TRBD2 (5 bases each). The CDR3 has 16 amino acids. The V gene's germline CDR1 is SGHVS and CDR2 FQNEAQ.

Comment on this clonotype: A single base separates this from a much larger clone, so it may be a read error. V gene TRBV10-3 combines with J gene TRBJ1-2, with 12 bases aligning to TRBD1. The CDR3 contains 17 residues. The V and J ends lost 4 bases and 6 bases, in that order; junction bases with no gene match: 12. The germline V gene has CDR1 ENHRY and CDR2 SYGVKD. CDR3 loop: CAISGPGQGADGHGYTF. CDR3 sequence (DNA): TGTGCCATCAGTGGGCCGGGACAGGGGGCGGATGGACATGGCTACACCTTC.

The rearrangement links TRBV4-2 to TRBJ2-1; D may be TRBD2 (5 bases). Trimming cost V 4 bases and J 0 bases, with 13 bases left between them. Germline values: CDR1 LGHNA, CDR2 YNFKEQ. This CDR3 contains 16 residues. The CDR3 spells CASSPEGLSSYNEQFF. The CDR3 bases are TGTGCCAGCAGCCCCGAGGGCCTTAGCTCCTACAATGAGCAGTTCTTC.

The J gene is TRBJ2-1, the V gene TRBV12-3 or TRBV12-4; 8 nucleotides match TRBD2. The CDR3 is made up of 15 amino acids. V dropped 6 bases and J dropped 4; count of bases not matched to a gene: 8. CDR3 loop: CASRQISGAYNEQFF. Here the CDR3 DNA reads TGTGCCAGCAGACAAATTAGCGGGGCTTACAATGAGCAGTTCTTC.

The chain joins TRBV2 to TRBJ2-1; tentative D call: TRBD1 (7 bases). Trimming took 8 bases from V and 5 from J, leaving 22 bases between them. The CDR3 extends over 16 amino acids. In germline, CDR1 is SNHLY, CDR2 FYNNEI. The CDR3 is CASSPSEGAGNNEQFF. The CDR3 DNA sequence: TGTGCCAGCTCACCCTCGGAGGGGGCTGGGAACAATGAGCAGTTCTTC.

The sample holds a few counts of this clonotype. The chain is built from TRBV6-1 and TRBJ2-7; D possibly corresponds to TRBD1 (5 bases). V lost 8 bases and J 3 bases, leaving 11 bases between the germline ends. In germline, CDR1 is MNHNS, CDR2 SASEGT. The CDR3 consists of 12 residues. This CDR3 reads CASGAGFYEQYF. CDR3 nucleotides: TGTGCCAGCGGAGCAGGGTTCTACGAGCAGTACTTC.

The J gene is TRBJ2-7, the V gene TRBV6-5; D perhaps matches TRBD2 (5 bases). The CDR3 has 13 residues. In germline, CDR1 is MNHEY, CDR2 SVGAGI. Trimming took off 5 bases at V and 3 bases at J, with 11 bases between the two ends. CDR3 DNA: TGTGCCAGCAGTGGATTCCGGGACTACGAGCAGTACTTC. Protein: CASSGFRDYEQYF.

The chain recombines TRBV7-8 with TRBJ2-2, with TRBD1 identical over 9 bases. J lost 4 bases, V lost 3 bases, and 9 bases had no gene match. Germline loops: CDR1 SGHVS, CDR2 FQNEAQ. The CDR3 covers 17 residues. The chain's CDR3 is CASSFTGQGRSTGELFF. The CDR3 nucleotides read TGTGCCAGCAGCTTTACAGGACAGGGGCGAAGCACCGGGGAGCTGTTTTTT.

This clonotype was seen more than once but under ten times. The rearrangement links TRBV7-2 to TRBJ1-2, with D hard to call. Trimming cost V 2 bases and J 0 bases, with 10 bases left between them. CDR1 is SGHTA and CDR2 is FQGNSA in the germline V gene. This CDR3 region has 15 residues. The CDR3 spells CASSLIPRSNYGYTF. The CDR3 region has the DNA TGTGCCAGCAGCTTAATACCGAGATCTAACTATGGCTACACCTTC.

V usage is TRBV19 and J usage is TRBJ2-3; D might be TRBD1 or TRBD2, each matching 5 bases. This CDR3 is 15 amino acids long. Germline lookup yields CDR1 LNHDA and CDR2 SQIVND (reference sequence). The V gene lost 3 bases and the J gene lost 4 bases, with 14 bases spanning the gap. CDR3 bases: TGTGCCAGTAGTATCGGATCGGGGCGATCAGATACGCAGTATTTT. Protein: CASSIGSGRSDTQYF.

This clonotype has just a few counts. V usage is TRBV10-2 and J usage is TRBJ2-7; TRBD1 is a possible D gene (6 bases). V lost 6 bases and J lost 2, with 11 bases in between. This CDR3 spans 13 amino acids. Per the germline V gene, CDR1 is WSHSY and CDR2 is SAAADI. Here the CDR3 DNA reads TGCGCCAGCAGACCAGGGGAAACCTACGAGCAGTACTTC. Translated: CASRPGETYEQYF.

The table lists this clonotype with a few counts. The genes are TRBV30 and TRBJ2-1, with 7 bases identical to TRBD2. Germline assignment: CDR1 GTSNPN and CDR2 SVGIG (reference sequence). V lost 8 bases to trimming and J lost 6 bases; unmatched junction nucleotides: 13. The CDR3 sequence is 14 residues long. The CDR3 reads CASTPAGVINEQFF. Written as DNA, the CDR3 is TGTGCCAGTACCCCTGCGGGGGTAATCAATGAGCAGTTCTTC.

Here the CDR3 DNA reads TGCGCCAGCAGTGAAGGCGGGGGCTCCTACGAGCAGTACTTC. This gives the protein CASSEGGGSYEQYF. The J gene is TRBJ2-7, the V gene TRBV10-2, with 7 bases matching TRBD2. The CDR3 is 14 residues long. Per the germline V gene, CDR1 is WSHSY and CDR2 is SAAADI. V gave up 3 bases and J gave up 0 bases; unmatched junction bases: 2.

In this sample, this clonotype turned up many times. V gene TRBV2 combines with J gene TRBJ2-5; perhaps TRBD2 as D (7 bases). Trimming cost V 7 bases and J 2 bases, with 26 bases left between them. The CDR3 runs 18 residues. Germline loops: CDR1 SNHLY, CDR2 FYNNEI. The CDR3, as DNA: TGTGCCAGCAAATATAGCAGGTGGGGAGGGGGACTACAAGAGACCCAGTACTTC. Its protein product is CASKYSRWGGGLQETQYF.

V and J are TRBV15 and TRBJ2-7; the D gene is possibly TRBD1 (5 bases). The CDR3 consists of 12 residues. Germline loops: CDR1 LNHNV, CDR2 YYDKDF (reference sequence). The V end was cut by 10 bases, the J end by 2 bases, with 12 bases between. Here the CDR3 reads CAISEQAYEQYF. The CDR3 nucleotides are TGTGCCATCAGTGAACAGGCCTACGAGCAGTACTTC.

The table lists this clonotype with many counts. The chain has TRBV30 and TRBJ2-7, with D unresolved. Germline V gives CDR1 GTSNPN, CDR2 SVGIG (reference sequence). Trimming stripped 4 bases from V and 2 bases from J, with 12 bases between. This CDR3 contains 13 residues. The CDR3 DNA follows: TGTGCCTGGATGATCCAGACTCCCTACGAGCAGTACTTC. Translating it yields CAWMIQTPYEQYF.

The chain has TRBV12-3 or TRBV12-4 and TRBJ1-6, with 7 bases aligning to TRBD1. After removal of 6 bases from V and 8 bases from J, the junction contained 7 bases not matched to a gene. The CDR3 runs 14 residues. CDR3 DNA: TGTGCCAGCAGCCGGACAGGTGATCATTCACCCCTCCACTTT. Encoded protein: CASSRTGDHSPLHF.

In this sample, this clonotype turned up many times. This chain uses TRBV2 with TRBJ2-7, with TRBD2 matching 9 bases. V shed 4 bases and J 4 bases; nucleotides not matched to a gene: 5. In germline, CDR1 is SNHLY, CDR2 FYNNEI. The CDR3 has 14 residues. The CDR3 sequence is CASSARLAGYEQYF. The CDR3, as DNA: TGTGCCAGCAGTGCGCGGCTAGCGGGGTACGAGCAGTACTTC.

This clonotype occurred once. The chain links TRBV25-1 to TRBJ1-1, with 7 nucleotides matching TRBD1. With 6 bases clipped from V and 5 bases from J, the junction kept 12 bases outside the gene matches. Germline lookup yields CDR1 MGHDK and CDR2 SYGVNS. The CDR3 consists of 15 residues. CDR3 in amino acids: CASSSTTGEETEAFF. CDR3 in DNA: TGTGCCAGCAGCTCTACCACAGGGGAGGAAACTGAAGCTTTCTTT. Supplemented by reference TRBV25-1 and TRBJ1-1, the full variable domain reads EADIYQTPRYLVIGTGKKITLECSQTMGHDKMYWYQQDPGMELHLIHYSYGVNSTEKGDLSSESTVSRIRTEHFPLTLESARPSHTSQYLCASSSTTGEETEAFFGQGTRLTVV.

The gene calls are TRBV10-2 and TRBJ2-7; tentatively, D is TRBD1 (5 bases). Between the trimmed V and J ends, which lost 6 bases and 1 base, there was a span of 13 bases. Germline V CDR1 and CDR2: WSHSY, SAAADI. The CDR3 is made up of 14 amino acids. CDR3 sequence reads: CASSVGRTSYEQYF. The CDR3 DNA sequence: TGCGCCAGCAGCGTCGGAAGGACATCCTACGAGCAGTACTTC.

The genes are TRBV19 and TRBJ1-3, with 8 bases aligning to TRBD1. CDR3 length: 21 residues. V shed 9 bases, J shed 0 bases, and the junction held 25 bases outside the gene matches. Germline loops: CDR1 LNHDA, CDR2 SQIVND (reference sequence). The CDR3 region has the DNA TGTGCCAGCAGTGGGACCCGTCCAGGCAGGGGGCGGTCAAGCTCTGGAAACACCATATATTTT. Amino acids: CASSGTRPGRGRSSSGNTIYF.

As regards this clonotype: A much larger clone lies a single base off, so this may be a read error. V is TRBV2 and J is TRBJ2-7, with 9 bases lining up with TRBD2. V lost 8 bases, J lost 4 bases, and 6 bases stayed unmatched. This CDR3 region has 13 residues. Germline loops: CDR1 SNHLY, CDR2 FYNNEI. Here the CDR3 reads CASGHLAGYEQYF. CDR3 coding DNA: TGTGCCAGCGGACATCTAGCGGGGTACGAGCAGTACTTC. Complete variable domain (other parts from reference TRBV2 and TRBJ2-7): EPEVTQTPSHQVTQMGQEVILRCVPISNHLYFYWYRQILGQKVEFLVSFYNNEISEKSEIFDDQFSVERPDGSNFTLKIRSTKLEDSAMYFCASGHLAGYEQYFGPGTRLTVT.

In this sample, this clonotype turned up a few times. This sequence joins TRBV20-1 and TRBJ1-6, with unresolved D. CDR3 size: 13 residues. Germline assignment: CDR1 DFQATT and CDR2 SNEGSKA (reference sequence). Trimming cost V 3 bases and J 6 bases, with 9 bases left between them. CDR3 DNA sequence: TGCAGTGCTAGCAAGGGCGGTAATTCACCCCTCCACTTT. Its translation is CSASKGGNSPLHF.

The rearrangement links TRBV13 to TRBJ2-3; D is unclear. The CDR3 sequence is 14 residues long. Trimming removed 4 bases at V and 9 bases at J, with 17 bases between. Per the germline V gene, CDR1 is PRHDT and CDR2 is FYEKMQ (reference sequence). This CDR3 is CASSSKVSPGTQYF. CDR3 in DNA: TGTGCCAGCAGCTCAAAGGTCTCTCCGGGCACGCAGTATTTT.

As to this clonotype: It may be a read error: a sequence one base away is much more abundant. The rearrangement uses TRBV7-9 and TRBJ1-5; D ambiguous. This CDR3 has 11 amino acids. Per germline, CDR1 SEHNR and CDR2 FQNEAQ (reference sequence). V lost 6 bases, J lost 11 bases, and 11 bases lay in between. The chain's CDR3 is CASSEGQSQHF. CDR3 in DNA: TGTGCCAGCAGTGAAGGCCAGTCCCAGCATTTT.

The genes are TRBV12-3 or TRBV12-4 and TRBJ2-3; D ambiguous. Between the trimmed V and J ends, which lost 6 bases and 2 bases, there was a span of 12 bases. The CDR3 has 14 amino acids. The CDR3 DNA is TGTGCCAGCAGCCTTAACGTCCTCACAGATACGCAGTATTTT. Residues: CASSLNVLTDTQYF.

This chain joins TRBV28 and TRBJ1-1; no firm D call. This CDR3 is built from 14 residues. The germline V gene encodes CDR1 MDHEN and CDR2 SYDVKM. Trimming cost V 1 base and J 6 bases, with 12 bases left between them. CDR3 coding DNA: TGTGCCAGCAGTTTATCTTCGGCGGCGGCTGAAGCTTTCTTT. Translating gives CASSLSSAAAEAFF.

Ten or more counts support this clonotype. The V and J genes are TRBV2 and TRBJ1-1; TRBD1 is a possible D gene (5 bases). The CDR3 runs 18 residues. From germline, CDR1 is SNHLY and CDR2 FYNNEI. V gave up 1 base and J gave up 4 bases, with 22 bases separating them. Here the CDR3 reads CASSEGGTGAHQGTEAFF. The CDR3, as DNA: TGTGCCAGCAGTGAAGGAGGGACTGGGGCCCACCAGGGCACTGAAGCTTTCTTT.